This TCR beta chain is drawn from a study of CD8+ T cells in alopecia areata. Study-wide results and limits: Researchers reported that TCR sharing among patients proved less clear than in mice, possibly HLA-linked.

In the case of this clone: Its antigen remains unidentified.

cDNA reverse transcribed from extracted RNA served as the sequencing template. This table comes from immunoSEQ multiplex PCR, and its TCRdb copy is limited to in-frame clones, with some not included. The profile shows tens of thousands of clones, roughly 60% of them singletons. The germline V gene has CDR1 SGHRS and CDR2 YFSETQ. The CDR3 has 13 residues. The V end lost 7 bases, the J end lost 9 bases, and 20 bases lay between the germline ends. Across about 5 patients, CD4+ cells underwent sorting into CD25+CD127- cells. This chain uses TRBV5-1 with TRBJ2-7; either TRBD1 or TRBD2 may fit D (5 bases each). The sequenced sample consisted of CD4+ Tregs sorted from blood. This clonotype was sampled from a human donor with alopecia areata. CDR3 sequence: CASGSGPSKGQYF. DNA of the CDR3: TGCGCCAGCGGCTCGGGACCCTCCAAGGGGCAGTACTTC.